The 2 T cell receptor beta chains below come from one sample, sequenced in a study of early T cells in non-severe SARS-CoV-2 infection. TCRdb itself ran the 5' RACE reads through MiXCR, one entry per CDR3 protein. The table has just over 70,000 distinct CDR3 sequences, around 12% seen once; the top ten hold 1.3%. Material: whole blood. The receptors were sampled from an adult who was a healthcare worker with PCR-confirmed SARS-CoV-2 infection or an uninfected control (not recorded which).

This clonotype has ten or more counts. This chain connects TRBV28 to TRBJ2-7; either TRBD1 or TRBD2 may fit D (5 bases each). Trimming took off 6 bases at V and 3 bases at J, with 18 bases between the two ends. CDR3 length: 15 amino acids. CDR1 is MDHEN and CDR2 is SYDVKM in the germline V gene. The DNA of the CDR3 is TGTGCCAGCAGATTAACCGACGGGGACCGCTACGAGCAGTACTTC. Translated: CASRLTDGDRYEQYF.

This clonotype was detected many times. V gene TRBV24-1 combines with J gene TRBJ2-1, with TRBD1 identical over 11 bases. CDR3 size: 14 residues. Germline values: CDR1 KGHDR, CDR2 SFDVKD. Trimming at V came to 7 bases and at J to 7 bases, leaving 5 bases not matched to a gene. The CDR3 nucleotides are TGTGCCACCAGCCGGACAGGGGGCAGGAATGAGCAGTTCTTC. Protein sequence: CATSRTGGRNEQFF.